This T cell receptor (beta chain) was found in a study of monozygotic twins with cystic fibrosis. Study-wide points: The repertoire was suggested to be naive-dominated, clonality median around 0.0095.

For this clone: Its specificity is not known.

Germline CDR1 reads SNHLY; CDR2 reads FYNNEI. V shed 6 bases and J shed 1 base, with 15 bases lying between them. There are 15 residues in the CDR3. The method was immunoSEQ multiplex PCR; TCRdb's version includes in-frame clones alone and lacks a portion of them. Here the sample spans around 33,000 clones, 84% being singletons. The TCR originated in a girl under 10 years old with cystic fibrosis. The sample taken for sequencing was blood. The V and J genes are TRBV2 and TRBJ1-1; no firm D call. The CDR3 reads CASSGRGASNTEAFF. CDR3 nucleotide sequence: TGTGCCAGCAGCGGCCGAGGAGCTTCGAACACTGAAGCTTTCTTT.